This T cell receptor (beta chain) is from a study of molecular identifiers for immune sequencing clone quantification. CDR1 SQVTM and CDR2 ANQGSEA come from the germline V gene. This CDR3 has 15 amino acids. The V and J ends lost 3 bases and 6 bases respectively, with 20 bases between them. TCRdb re-called the PCR reads with MiXCR, one entry per CDR3 protein. In the table there are some 70,000 distinct CDR3 sequences, 18% of which are singletons. The sequenced material came from naive CD8+ T cells from blood, with Jurkat cell RNA spiked in. The subset denotes: FACS-sorted CD8+CD4-CCR7+CD45RA+ naive T cells. The rearrangement links TRBV29-1 to TRBJ1-2; D might be TRBD1 (5 bases). The TCR comes from a human donor in good health. Some libraries in this study had Jurkat cell RNA spiked in. The CDR3 bases are TGCAGCGTTGAGTCTACCGGGACCAAGAACCATGGCTACACCTTC. This encodes CSVESTGTKNHGYTF.